One sample yielded the 28 T cell receptor beta chains listed below, sequenced in a study of Tregs in tolerant kidney transplant recipients. Assay: immunoSEQ multiplex PCR; the TCRdb copy retains only in-frame clones and omits some. The profile covers roughly 66,000 clones, with roughly 92% appearing a single time and about 10% taken by the ten largest. Sequencing used CD8+ T cells from blood, obtained before the transplant. The source is a human donor who received a combined kidney and bone marrow transplant.

This chain connects TRBV19 to TRBJ1-2, with a tentative D call TRBD1 (6 bases). This CDR3 has 14 residues. Trimming shortened V by 8 bases and J by 5 bases, and 18 bases separated the two germline ends. From germline, CDR1 is LNHDA and CDR2 SQIVND (reference sequence). CDR3 loop: CASGFGRGYYGYTF. CDR3 coding DNA: TGTGCCAGTGGGTTCGGCAGGGGCTATTATGGCTACACCTTC.

The rearrangement links TRBV7-8 to TRBJ1-2, with a weak D call TRBD1 (6 bases). This CDR3 region has 17 residues. From germline, CDR1 is SGHVS and CDR2 FQNEAQ. Trimming took off 4 bases at V and 0 bases at J, with 18 bases between the two ends. CDR3 bases: TGTGCCAGCAGCTCCCCGGGGGGGGCTAAAGCTAACTATGGCTACACCTTC. Residues: CASSSPGGAKANYGYTF.

The rearrangement uses TRBV4-3 and TRBJ1-5; 7 nucleotides line up with TRBD1. Germline CDR1 and CDR2: LGHNA and YSLEER. The J segment lost 5 bases and the V segment lost 0 bases, leaving 10 bases of the junction unmatched. The CDR3 runs to 17 residues. In nucleotides, the CDR3 is TGCGCCAGCAGCCAAGATTTCGGGACAGAATGGTATCAGCCCCAGCATTTT. Amino acids: CASSQDFGTEWYQPQHF.

This chain connects TRBV10-3 to TRBJ2-5; 11 positions agree with TRBD1. With V trimmed by 4 bases and J by 4 bases, 2 bases remained unmatched. The CDR3 consists of 14 residues. The germline gives CDR1 ENHRY, CDR2 SYGVKD. Here the CDR3 reads CAISGGQGGETQYF. The CDR3, as DNA: TGTGCCATCAGTGGGGGACAGGGGGGAGAGACCCAGTACTTC.

CDR3 sequence reads: CASSFLRGLASGSYEQYF. The CDR3 nucleotides are TGTGCCAGCAGCTTCTTAAGGGGGCTAGCGAGTGGTAGCTACGAGCAGTACTTC. This chain connects TRBV7-3 to TRBJ2-7; D possibly corresponds to TRBD1 (7 bases). Germline V gene sequence: CDR1 SGHTA, CDR2 FQGTGA. The CDR3 has 18 amino acids. The V end was cut by 3 bases, the J end by 3 bases, with 24 bases between.

The chain links TRBV11-3 to TRBJ2-1, with D uncertain. The V end lost 1 base, the J end lost 10 bases, and 8 bases lay between the germline ends. Germline loops: CDR1 SGHNT, CDR2 YENEEA. CDR3 length: 12 residues. CDR3 loop: CASSLGSREQFF. The DNA of the CDR3 is TGTGCCAGCAGCTTAGGTTCCAGGGAGCAGTTCTTC.

The genes are TRBV9 and TRBJ2-1; TRBD2 matches at 8 bases. Germline CDR1 SGDLS, CDR2 YYNGEE. This CDR3 contains 13 residues. V shed 7 bases and J 8 bases; nucleotides not matched to a gene: 8. CDR3 sequence: CASGGLGVDEQFF. In nucleotides, the CDR3 is TGTGCCAGCGGGGGACTAGGAGTTGATGAGCAGTTCTTC.

The genes are TRBV27 and TRBJ2-7; TRBD2 aligns across 7 bases. Germline trimming cut 2 bases from V and 2 bases from J; bases unmatched to any gene: 6. Germline CDR1 is MNHEY and CDR2 is SMNVEV (reference sequence). The CDR3 is made up of 15 amino acids. CDR3 bases: TGTGCCAGCAGTTTAACGGGAGGTTCCACCTACGAGCAGTACTTC. It specifies CASSLTGGSTYEQYF.

The rearrangement joins TRBV7-9 to TRBJ1-5; D unclear. Germline V CDR1 and CDR2: SEHNR, FQNEAQ (reference sequence). CDR3 size: 14 residues. Trimming stripped 5 bases from V and 4 bases from J, with 12 bases between. The CDR3 DNA sequence: TGTGCCAGCAGCACCGGAAGCGGTAATCAGCCCCAGCATTTT. Protein sequence: CASSTGSGNQPQHF.

The V and J genes are TRBV9 and TRBJ2-3, with D maybe TRBD1 (6 bases). Per germline, CDR1 SGDLS and CDR2 YYNGEE. The V end lost 0 bases, the J end lost 6 bases, and 11 bases lay between the germline ends. The CDR3 loop spans 14 amino acids. The CDR3 bases are TGTGCCAGCAGCGTAGAAGGGGGTGAGGATACGCAGTATTTT. This sequence encodes CASSVEGGEDTQYF.

V is TRBV5-4 and J is TRBJ1-1; the D gene is possibly TRBD1 (5 bases). Trimming stripped 2 bases from V and 4 bases from J, with 15 bases between. Germline CDR1 is SGHNT and CDR2 is YYREEE (reference sequence). The CDR3 has 15 amino acids. Here the CDR3 DNA reads TGTGCCAGCAGCTTCGATGGGGGGACGGGCACTGAAGCTTTCTTT. It codes for CASSFDGGTGTEAFF.

The genes are TRBV4-3 and TRBJ2-7, with 9 bases lining up with TRBD1. Germline CDR1 reads LGHNA; CDR2 reads YSLEER. Trimming removed 6 bases from V and 3 bases from J; junction bases left unmatched: 9. This CDR3 spans 15 amino acids. CDR3 sequence reads: CASSRGTGNSYEQYF. The DNA of the CDR3 is TGCGCCAGCAGTAGAGGGACAGGGAATAGCTACGAGCAGTACTTC.

The count of this clone is one. This rearrangement joins TRBV6-5 to TRBJ2-7, with D uncertain. Per germline, CDR1 MNHEY and CDR2 SVGAGI. V lost 0 bases, J lost 6 bases, and 12 bases lay in between. This CDR3 spans 14 amino acids. The CDR3 DNA is TGTGCCAGCAGTTACTCGAGTCCGGTCCTCGAGCAGTACTTC. This translates into CASSYSSPVLEQYF.

This clone has a single count. The V and J genes are TRBV5-5 and TRBJ1-2; TRBD1 matches at 7 bases. This CDR3 spans 15 amino acids. Trimming took 3 bases from V and 3 from J; bases not matched to a gene: 8. CDR1 and CDR2 (germline): SGHKS, YYEKEE (reference sequence). CDR3: CASSWNRGLDYGYTF. The CDR3 region has the DNA TGTGCCAGCAGCTGGAACAGGGGTTTGGACTATGGCTACACCTTC.

The rearrangement joins TRBV30 to TRBJ1-5, with 8 bases fitting TRBD1. CDR1 is GTSNPN, CDR2 SVGIG, per germline (reference sequence). CDR3 size: 14 residues. V was pared by 3 bases and J by 2 bases, with 3 bases of the junction left unmatched. As DNA, the CDR3 is TGTGCCTGGAGCAGGGGACAGGGCAATCAGCCCCAGCATTTT. Amino acid sequence: CAWSRGQGNQPQHF.

V usage is TRBV9 and J usage is TRBJ2-7, with 12 positions matching TRBD2. The V gene's germline CDR1 is SGDLS and CDR2 YYNGEE. The CDR3 is made up of 15 amino acids. V was pared by 4 bases and J by 3 bases, with 5 bases of the junction left unmatched. CDR3 sequence: CASSLAGGPNYEQYF. CDR3 nucleotides: TGTGCCAGCAGCCTAGCGGGGGGGCCGAACTACGAGCAGTACTTC.

The chain is built from TRBV7-3 and TRBJ2-1; D uncertain. The germline CDR1 and CDR2 sequences are SGHTA and FQGTGA. CDR3 length: 12 amino acids. Trimming cost V 1 base and J 6 bases, with 4 bases left between them. CDR3 in amino acids: CASSLISNEQFF. CDR3 nucleotides: TGTGCCAGCAGCTTAATCAGCAATGAGCAGTTCTTC. Filled out from reference TRBV7-3 and TRBJ2-1, the complete variable domain reads GAGVSQTPSNKVTEKGKYVELRCDPISGHTALYWYRQSLGQGPEFLIYFQGTGAADDSGLPNDRFFAVRPEGSVSTLKIQRTERGDSAVYLCASSLISNEQFFGPGTRLTVL.

The chain uses TRBV7-3 and TRBJ2-1, with 10 bases aligning to TRBD1. V shed 3 bases, J shed 6 bases, and the junction held 5 bases outside the gene matches. The CDR3 is 15 residues long. Germline assignment: CDR1 SGHTA and CDR2 FQGTGA. CDR3 in amino acids: CASSFYGTGVNEQFF. The CDR3 DNA reads as TGTGCCAGCAGCTTCTACGGGACAGGGGTCAATGAGCAGTTCTTC.

V usage is TRBV7-2 and J usage is TRBJ1-1; no definite D call. The V and J ends lost 2 bases and 3 bases respectively, with 10 bases between them. The CDR3 length is 14 residues. CDR1 and CDR2 (germline): SGHTA, FQGNSA. CDR3 bases: TGTGCCAGCAGCTTATTAAACGGGGACACTGAAGCTTTCTTT. Amino acid sequence: CASSLLNGDTEAFF.

The rearrangement uses TRBV27 and TRBJ2-7; 7 positions agree with TRBD2. The CDR3 contains 15 residues. The trim removed 6 bases at V and 0 bases at J, leaving 8 bases unmatched. Germline CDR1 MNHEY, CDR2 SMNVEV (reference sequence). In DNA form, the CDR3 reads TGTGCCAGCAGCCCCGCCGGGACTACCTCCTACGAGCAGTACTTC. It yields the protein CASSPAGTTSYEQYF.

This chain connects TRBV27 to TRBJ2-2, with 7 positions matching TRBD1. CDR3 length equals 14 residues. Per germline, CDR1 MNHEY and CDR2 SMNVEV (reference sequence). V shed 2 bases and J 6 bases; nucleotides not matched to a gene: 3. CDR3 DNA sequence: TGTGCCAGCAGTTTAACAGGGGCGTCCGGGGAGCTGTTTTTT. As protein: CASSLTGASGELFF.

The chain has TRBV9 and TRBJ1-1; D gene unclear. Looked up from germline, CDR1 is SGDLS and CDR2 is YYNGEE. V was clipped by 2 bases and J by 3 bases, with 8 bases between them. The CDR3 has 13 residues. Here the CDR3 DNA reads TGTGCCAGCAGCGTGGAGGGTCACACTGAAGCTTTCTTT. This encodes CASSVEGHTEAFF.

As regards this clone: The junction departs from germline at one end; a sequencing error may be responsible. The chain uses TRBV9 and TRBJ1-1; D uncertain. CDR1 is SGDLS and CDR2 is YYNGEE in the germline V gene. The CDR3 totals 11 residues. The CDR3 is CASSVGQEALF. DNA of the CDR3: TGTGCCAGCAGCGTAGGGCAGGAAGCTCTCTTT.

CDR3 protein: CSVEDYRGGGELFF. The CDR3 DNA sequence: TGCAGCGTTGAAGATTACAGGGGCGGCGGGGAGCTGTTTTTT. The rearrangement uses TRBV29-1 and TRBJ2-2; TRBD1 agrees at 7 bases. V shed 0 bases and J 7 bases; nucleotides not matched to a gene: 5. The germline V gene encodes CDR1 SQVTM and CDR2 ANQGSEA. The CDR3 consists of 14 residues.

The chain is built from TRBV13 and TRBJ2-7, with D perhaps matching TRBD1 (5 bases). Germline V gene data show CDR1 as PRHDT and CDR2 as FYEKMQ (reference sequence). This CDR3 is built from 14 residues. V was shortened by 4 bases and J by 0 bases, with 10 bases between the two germline ends. The CDR3 region is CASSSGGASYEQYF. The CDR3 DNA reads TGTGCCAGCAGCTCAGGTGGGGCCTCCTACGAGCAGTACTTC.

The CDR3 loop is CASTENVAGDSTGELFF. Here the CDR3 DNA reads TGTGCCAGCACAGAAAACGTAGCGGGGGATAGCACCGGGGAGCTGTTTTTT. The chain links TRBV7-6 to TRBJ2-2, with 9 nucleotides matching TRBD2. In germline, CDR1 is SGHVS, CDR2 FNYEAQ. V was clipped by 7 bases and J by 4 bases; unmatched bases: 13. The CDR3 runs to 17 residues.

This chain connects TRBV5-8 to TRBJ1-2, with D uncertain. The CDR3 totals 17 residues. Per the germline V gene, CDR1 is SGHTS and CDR2 is YDEGEE. Trimming pared 1 base from V and 6 bases from J, leaving 22 bases between. This CDR3 reads CASSLFTDTTPLHGYTF. CDR3 in DNA: TGTGCCAGCAGCTTGTTTACAGATACCACTCCCCTCCATGGCTACACCTTC.

The chain links TRBV6-5 to TRBJ1-5, with TRBD1 as a possible D gene (5 bases). There are 12 residues in the CDR3. CDR1 and CDR2 (germline): MNHEY, SVGAGI. With 10 bases removed from V and 5 bases from J, the gap between germline ends came to 12 bases. CDR3 in amino acids: CATSRDYQPQHF. CDR3 sequence (DNA): TGTGCCACCTCCAGGGATTATCAGCCCCAGCATTTT.